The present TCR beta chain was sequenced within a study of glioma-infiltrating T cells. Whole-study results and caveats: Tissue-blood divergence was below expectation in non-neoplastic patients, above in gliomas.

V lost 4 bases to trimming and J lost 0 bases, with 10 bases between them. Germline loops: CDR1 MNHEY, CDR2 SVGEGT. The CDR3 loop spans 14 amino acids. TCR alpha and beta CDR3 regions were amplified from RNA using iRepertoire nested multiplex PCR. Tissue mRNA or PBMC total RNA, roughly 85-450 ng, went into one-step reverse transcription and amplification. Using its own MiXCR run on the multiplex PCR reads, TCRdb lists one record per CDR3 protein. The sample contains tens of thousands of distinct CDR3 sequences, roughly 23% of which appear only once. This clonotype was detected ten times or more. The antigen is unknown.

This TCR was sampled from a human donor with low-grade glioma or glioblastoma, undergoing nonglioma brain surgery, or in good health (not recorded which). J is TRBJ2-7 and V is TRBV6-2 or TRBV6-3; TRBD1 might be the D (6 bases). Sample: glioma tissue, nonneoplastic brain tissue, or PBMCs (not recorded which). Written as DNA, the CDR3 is TGTGCCAGCAGTTCACGAGGGGGCTCCTACGAGCAGTACTTC. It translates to CASSSRGGSYEQYF.